This entry concerns a single T cell receptor (beta chain). Its antigen is currently unknown. The record originates from a study of radiotherapy plus CTLA-4 blockade in lung cancer. Findings of the study overall: Some TCR clones had been derived from tumors. These clones expanded in peripheral blood after radiotherapy plus ipilimumab. The best predictor of response was reported to be early blood T cell clone dynamics, with interferon-beta.

Looked up from germline, CDR1 is SGHNT and CDR2 is YYREEE (reference sequence). Between the trimmed V and J ends, which lost 3 bases and 5 bases, there was a span of 9 bases. The CDR3 consists of 14 residues. Here immunoSEQ multiplex PCR was the method, and the copy in TCRdb shows in-frame clones only, minus some. The sample yields around 14,000 clones, approximately 70% seen once. The sequenced sample was peripheral blood, obtained from a patient treated with radiotherapy plus ipilimumab. This chain joins TRBV5-4 and TRBJ1-6; D may be TRBD1 (5 bases). The clonotype was recovered from a human donor with non-small cell lung cancer whose response to radiotherapy plus ipilimumab could not be evaluated. The CDR3 here is CASSWSTDNSPLHF. Here the CDR3 DNA reads TGTGCCAGCAGCTGGTCGACAGATAATTCACCCCTCCACTTT.